The next 16 T cell receptor beta chains were all read from a single sample in a study of graft-versus-host responses after intestinal transplantation. Using immunoSEQ multiplex PCR, the repertoire was profiled, and TCRdb retains in-frame clones only, with some absent. Seen here are about 47,000 clones, 90% to 95% observed once, and the top ten hold about 5.5%. The sequences come from PBMCs, collected 750 to 850 days after a first intestinal transplant, on the day of a second. These receptors all stem from a human patient who received an intestinal transplant, so some T cells may come from the graft donor.

The chain links TRBV2 to TRBJ2-1; 8 positions match TRBD2. The CDR3 is 16 residues long. Germline loops: CDR1 SNHLY, CDR2 FYNNEI. V shed 6 bases and J 8 bases; nucleotides not matched to a gene: 15. CDR3 sequence (DNA): TGTGCCAGCAGGGGCCGGTGGGCGGGAGGCGGCGATGAGCAGTTCTTC. This gives the protein CASRGRWAGGGDEQFF.

The V gene is TRBV7-9, the J gene TRBJ1-3; 8 bases map to TRBD1. CDR3 length: 15 amino acids. Trimming took 2 bases from V and 4 from J; bases not matched to a gene: 4. CDR1 is SEHNR and CDR2 is FQNEAQ in the germline V gene (reference sequence). Written as DNA, the CDR3 is TGTGCCAGCAGCTTACAGGGGGCGCGAGGAAACACCATATATTTT. Translated, it gives CASSLQGARGNTIYF.

The rearrangement links TRBV12-5 to TRBJ2-7; 12 nucleotides align to TRBD1. CDR3 length equals 16 residues. With 4 bases clipped from V and 2 bases from J, the junction kept 6 bases outside the gene matches. Germline V gene data show CDR1 as LGHNT and CDR2 as FRNRAP. The CDR3 sequence is CASGSLGTGGPYEQYF. The DNA for the CDR3 is TGTGCTAGTGGTTCCTTAGGGACAGGGGGCCCCTACGAGCAGTACTTC.

The chain combines TRBV27 with TRBJ2-2, with D maybe TRBD1 (6 bases). This CDR3 is built from 16 residues. The ends were cut back, 1 base at V and 2 bases at J, with 11 bases in the middle. Germline-derived CDR1 and CDR2 are MNHEY and SMNVEV (reference sequence). CDR3 sequence (DNA): TGTGCCAGCAGTTTATTAGCCAGGGGAAACACCGGGGAGCTGTTTTTT. Translated, it gives CASSLLARGNTGELFF.

The CDR3 spells CASSFHLRHNYGYTF. The CDR3 nucleotides read TGTGCCAGCAGCTTTCACCTCAGGCATAACTATGGCTACACCTTC. J is TRBJ1-2 and V is TRBV9, with D uncertain. This CDR3 is 15 amino acids long. The ends were cut back, 4 bases at V and 1 base at J, with 14 bases in the middle. Germline CDR1 is SGDLS and CDR2 is YYNGEE. Drawing the rest from reference TRBV9 and TRBJ1-2, the complete variable domain is DSGVTQTPKHLITATGQRVTLRCSPRSGDLSVYWYQQSLDQGLQFLIQYYNGEERAKGNILERFSAQQFPDLHSELNLSSLELGDSALYFCASSFHLRHNYGYTFGSGTRLTVV.

This clone was found once. The genes are TRBV4-1 and TRBJ1-1; D may be TRBD1 (6 bases). Germline assignment: CDR1 MGHRA and CDR2 YSYEKL. The CDR3 totals 15 residues. V was cut by 4 bases and J by 6 bases, with 18 bases left in between. This CDR3 reads CASSLLGTSGAEAFF. The CDR3 region has the DNA TGCGCCAGCAGCCTTCTTGGGACCTCAGGGGCTGAAGCTTTCTTT.

A note on this clone: The junction does not match germline at one end; this may be a read error. This chain joins TRBV7-7 and TRBJ2-7; 7 bases are a match to TRBD1. This CDR3 has 15 amino acids. The V gene's germline CDR1 is SSHAT and CDR2 FNYEAQ (reference sequence). As DNA, the CDR3 is TGTGCTAGCAGCTTTCGGACAGGTCCAACCTACGAGCAGTACTTC. Its protein is CASSFRTGPTYEQYF.

The V call is TRBV5-4, the J call TRBJ2-1, with 7 bases lining up with TRBD2. The CDR3 consists of 15 residues. Germline assignment: CDR1 SGHNT and CDR2 YYREEE (reference sequence). The ends lost 2 bases at V and 9 bases at J; junction bases unmatched: 11. This CDR3 reads CASSFPSSGNSEQFF. As DNA, the CDR3 is TGTGCCAGCAGCTTCCCCTCAAGCGGGAATAGTGAGCAGTTCTTC. The whole variable domain, filled in from reference TRBV5-4 and TRBJ2-1, reads ETGVTQSPTHLIKTRGQQVTLRCSSQSGHNTVSWYQQALGQGPQFIFQYYREEENGRGNFPPRFSGLQFPNYSSELNVNALELDDSALYLCASSFPSSGNSEQFFGPGTRLTVL.

The chain has TRBV9 and TRBJ2-3; possible D gene TRBD1, 6 bases. This CDR3 contains 18 residues. With 0 bases removed from V and 1 base from J, the gap between germline ends came to 18 bases. Germline V gives CDR1 SGDLS, CDR2 YYNGEE. The CDR3 nucleotides are TGTGCCAGCAGCGTAGAATCATCGGGCAGGGGTGGCACAGATACGCAGTATTTT. It translates to CASSVESSGRGGTDTQYF.

The V and J genes are TRBV5-8 and TRBJ1-5; tentative D call: TRBD1 (5 bases). CDR1 and CDR2 (germline): SGHTS, YDEGEE. V was pared by 2 bases and J by 3 bases, with 21 bases between. This CDR3 has 18 residues. The CDR3 DNA reads TGTGCCAGCAGCTTCGGAGCTCTAACCCGACAGCTCAATCAGCCCCAGCATTTT. Protein product: CASSFGALTRQLNQPQHF.

J is TRBJ2-7 and V is TRBV5-1, with D unresolved. The V gene's germline CDR1 is SGHRS and CDR2 YFSETQ. Trimming removed 4 bases from V and 2 bases from J, with 13 bases in between. There are 14 residues in the CDR3. The DNA for the CDR3 is TGCGCCAGCAGCATGGACCCTGGGGCCTACGAGCAGTACTTC. Its translation: CASSMDPGAYEQYF.

This chain connects TRBV6-5 to TRBJ2-3; D gene ambiguous. The CDR3 has 16 residues. Between the trimmed V and J ends, which lost 2 bases and 3 bases, there was a span of 15 bases. The germline V gene has CDR1 MNHEY and CDR2 SVGAGI. The CDR3 nucleotides are TGTGCCAGCAGTTACATGGTAGCTCCTACGACAGATACGCAGTATTTT. Translated, it gives CASSYMVAPTTDTQYF.

The chain has TRBV7-2 and TRBJ1-1; the D gene is possibly TRBD1 (5 bases). Trimming shortened V by 4 bases and J by 5 bases, and 23 bases separated the two germline ends. The CDR3 extends over 17 amino acids. Germline V gene data show CDR1 as SGHTA and CDR2 as FQGNSA. CDR3 sequence reads: CASSSQGSLGMETEAFF. CDR3 bases: TGTGCCAGCAGCTCCCAGGGCAGCCTCGGGATGGAGACTGAAGCTTTCTTT.

As for this clone: Relative to the germline gene, one junction end is altered; a read error may explain this. The gene calls are TRBV18 and TRBJ2-1, with TRBD1 identical over 8 bases. Germline V gene data show CDR1 as KGHSH and CDR2 as LQKENI. CDR3 length: 14 amino acids. The DNA of the CDR3 is TGTGCCAACTCACCAATGACAGGGGCCAATGAGCAGTTCTTC. This encodes CANSPMTGANEQFF.

In this sample, this clone turned up a few times. The chain couples TRBV6-5 to TRBJ2-7, with D perhaps matching TRBD2 (6 bases). Trimming took 0 bases from V and 2 from J, leaving 11 bases between them. The CDR3 has 15 residues. Looked up from germline, CDR1 is MNHEY and CDR2 is SVGAGI. CDR3 protein: CASSYSVRGPYEQYF. For the CDR3, the DNA is TGTGCCAGCAGTTACTCTGTGCGGGGCCCCTACGAGCAGTACTTC.

The V gene is TRBV2, the J gene TRBJ1-5; D may be TRBD1 (5 bases). CDR1 SNHLY and CDR2 FYNNEI come from the germline V gene. V was clipped by 2 bases and J by 2 bases, with 7 bases between them. CDR3 length: 14 residues. CDR3 in DNA: TGTGCCAGCAGTGAACGCAGGGGCAATCAGCCCCAGCATTTT. Residues: CASSERRGNQPQHF.